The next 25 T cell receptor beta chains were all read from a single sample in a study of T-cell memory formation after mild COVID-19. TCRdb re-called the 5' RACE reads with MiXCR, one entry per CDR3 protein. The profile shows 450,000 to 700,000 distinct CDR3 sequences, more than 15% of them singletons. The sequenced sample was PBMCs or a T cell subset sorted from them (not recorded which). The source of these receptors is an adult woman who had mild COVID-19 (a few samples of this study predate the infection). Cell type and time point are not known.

DNA for the CDR3: TGTGCCAGCAGCGACCCAGGGGGAGAGCAGTACTTC. This translates into CASSDPGGEQYF. The chain couples TRBV12-3 or TRBV12-4 to TRBJ2-7; 7 positions match TRBD1. This CDR3 region has 12 residues. With V trimmed by 6 bases and J by 7 bases, 6 bases remained unmatched.

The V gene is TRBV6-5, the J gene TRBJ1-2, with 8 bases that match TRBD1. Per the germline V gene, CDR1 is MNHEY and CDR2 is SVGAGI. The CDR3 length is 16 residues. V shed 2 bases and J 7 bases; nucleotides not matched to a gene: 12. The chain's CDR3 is CASSYALTGEGRGYTF. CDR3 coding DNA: TGTGCCAGCAGTTACGCCCTGACAGGGGAGGGTCGTGGCTACACCTTC.

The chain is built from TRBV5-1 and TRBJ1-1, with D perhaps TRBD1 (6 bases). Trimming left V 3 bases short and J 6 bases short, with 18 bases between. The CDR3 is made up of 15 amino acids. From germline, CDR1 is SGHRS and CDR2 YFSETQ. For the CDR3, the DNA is TGCGCCAGCAGCTCAGGGGATCCGGTAGCATCTGAAGCTTTCTTT. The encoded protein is CASSSGDPVASEAFF.

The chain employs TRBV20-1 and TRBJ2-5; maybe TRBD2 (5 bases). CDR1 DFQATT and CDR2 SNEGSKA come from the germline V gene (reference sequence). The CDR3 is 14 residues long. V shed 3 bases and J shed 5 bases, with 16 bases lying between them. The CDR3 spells CSARSSRAWETQYF. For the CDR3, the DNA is TGCAGTGCTAGGTCGTCGAGGGCCTGGGAGACCCAGTACTTC.

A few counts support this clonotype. CDR3 in amino acids: CAGGTSANEQYF. CDR3 coding DNA: TGTGCCGGCGGGACTAGCGCAAACGAGCAGTACTTC. The chain employs TRBV6-2 or TRBV6-3 and TRBJ2-7; 10 bases are shared with TRBD2. The V gene end was trimmed by 11 bases and the J gene end by 5 bases; junction bases not matched to a gene: 6. Germline values: CDR1 MNHEY, CDR2 SVGEGT. This CDR3 has 12 residues.

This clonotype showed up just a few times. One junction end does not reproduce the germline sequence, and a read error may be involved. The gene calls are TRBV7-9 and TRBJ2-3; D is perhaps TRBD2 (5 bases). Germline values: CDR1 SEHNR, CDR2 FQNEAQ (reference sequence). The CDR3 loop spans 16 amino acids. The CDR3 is CAGSTAGVLGGDTQYF. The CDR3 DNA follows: TGTGCCGGCAGCACAGCCGGGGTATTAGGCGGAGATACGCAGTATTTT.

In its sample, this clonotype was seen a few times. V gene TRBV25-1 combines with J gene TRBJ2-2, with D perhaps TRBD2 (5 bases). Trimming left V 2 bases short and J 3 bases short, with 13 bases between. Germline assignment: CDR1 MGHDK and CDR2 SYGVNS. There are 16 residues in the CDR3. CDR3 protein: CASSEKGVGDTGELFF. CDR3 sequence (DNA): TGTGCCAGCAGTGAAAAGGGAGTCGGTGACACCGGGGAGCTGTTTTTT. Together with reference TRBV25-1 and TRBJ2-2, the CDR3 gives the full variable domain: EADIYQTPRYLVIGTGKKITLECSQTMGHDKMYWYQQDPGMELHLIHYSYGVNSTEKGDLSSESTVSRIRTEHFPLTLESARPSHTSQYLCASSEKGVGDTGELFFGEGSRLTVL.

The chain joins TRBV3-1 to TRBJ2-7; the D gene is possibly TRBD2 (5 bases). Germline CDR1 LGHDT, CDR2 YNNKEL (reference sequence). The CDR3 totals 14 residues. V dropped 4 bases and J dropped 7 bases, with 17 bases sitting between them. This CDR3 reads CASSPGRTLGEQYF. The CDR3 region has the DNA TGTGCCAGCAGCCCCGGCAGGACTCTAGGAGAGCAGTACTTC.

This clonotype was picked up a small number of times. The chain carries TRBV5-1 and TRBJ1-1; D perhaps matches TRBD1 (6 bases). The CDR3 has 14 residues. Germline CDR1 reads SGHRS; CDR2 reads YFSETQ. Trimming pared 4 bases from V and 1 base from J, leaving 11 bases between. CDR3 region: CASSTPTGNTEAFF. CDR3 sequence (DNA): TGCGCCAGCAGCACCCCGACAGGGAACACTGAAGCTTTCTTT.

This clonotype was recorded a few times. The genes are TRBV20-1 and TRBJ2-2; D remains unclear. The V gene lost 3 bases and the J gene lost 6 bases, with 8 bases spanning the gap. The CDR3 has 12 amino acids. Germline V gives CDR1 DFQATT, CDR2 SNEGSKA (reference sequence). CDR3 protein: CSASPVPGELFF. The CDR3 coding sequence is TGCAGTGCTAGCCCCGTCCCCGGGGAGCTGTTTTTT.

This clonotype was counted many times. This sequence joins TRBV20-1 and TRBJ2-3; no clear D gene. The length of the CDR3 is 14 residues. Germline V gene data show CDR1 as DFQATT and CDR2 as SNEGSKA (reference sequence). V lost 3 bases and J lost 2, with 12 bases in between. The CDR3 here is CSASSSLDTDTQYF. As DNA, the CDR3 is TGCAGTGCTAGCTCATCGCTGGACACAGATACGCAGTATTTT.

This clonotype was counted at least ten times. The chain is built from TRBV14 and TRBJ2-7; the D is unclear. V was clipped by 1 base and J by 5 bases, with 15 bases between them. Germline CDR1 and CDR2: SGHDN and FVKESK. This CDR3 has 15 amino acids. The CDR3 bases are TGTGCCAGCAGCCAAGGAATCGCATTTGGGGACGAGCAGTACTTC. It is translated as CASSQGIAFGDEQYF.

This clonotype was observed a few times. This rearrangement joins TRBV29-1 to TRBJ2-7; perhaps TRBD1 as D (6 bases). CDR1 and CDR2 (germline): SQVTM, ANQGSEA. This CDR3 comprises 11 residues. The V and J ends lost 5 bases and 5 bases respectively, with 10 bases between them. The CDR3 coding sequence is TGCAGCGTTAGGGGGACCCACGAGCAGTACTTC. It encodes CSVRGTHEQYF.

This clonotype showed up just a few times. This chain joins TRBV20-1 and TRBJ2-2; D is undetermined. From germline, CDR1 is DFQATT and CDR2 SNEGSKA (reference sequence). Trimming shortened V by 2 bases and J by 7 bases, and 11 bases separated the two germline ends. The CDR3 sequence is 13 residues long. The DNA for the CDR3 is TGCAGTGCTAGACGGGCGATTGGCGGGGAGCTGTTTTTT. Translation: CSARRAIGGELFF.

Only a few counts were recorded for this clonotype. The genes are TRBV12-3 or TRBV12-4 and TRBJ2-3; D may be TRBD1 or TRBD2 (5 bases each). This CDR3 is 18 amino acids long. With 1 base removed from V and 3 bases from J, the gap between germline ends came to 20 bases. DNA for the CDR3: TGTGCCAGCAGTTTAGGGGCTGTAGGACTCACAGGAACAGATACGCAGTATTTT. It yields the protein CASSLGAVGLTGTDTQYF.

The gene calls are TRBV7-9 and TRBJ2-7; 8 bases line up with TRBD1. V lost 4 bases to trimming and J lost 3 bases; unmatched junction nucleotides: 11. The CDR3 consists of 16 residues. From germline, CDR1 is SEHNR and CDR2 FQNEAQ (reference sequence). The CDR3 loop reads CASSSDRDRFYYEQYF. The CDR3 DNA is TGTGCCAGCAGCTCTGACCGGGACAGGTTCTACTACGAGCAGTACTTC.

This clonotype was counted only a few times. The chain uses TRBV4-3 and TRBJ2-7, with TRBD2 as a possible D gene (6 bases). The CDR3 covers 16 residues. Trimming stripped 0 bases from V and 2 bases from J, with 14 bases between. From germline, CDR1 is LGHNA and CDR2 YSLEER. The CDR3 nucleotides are TGCGCCAGCAGCCAAGACACCGGGGGAGCTGCCTACGAGCAGTACTTC. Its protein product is CASSQDTGGAAYEQYF.

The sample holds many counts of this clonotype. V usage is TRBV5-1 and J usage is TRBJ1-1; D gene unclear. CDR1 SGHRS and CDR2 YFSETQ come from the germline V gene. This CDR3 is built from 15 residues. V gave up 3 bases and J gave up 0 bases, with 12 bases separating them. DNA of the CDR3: TGCGCCAGCAGCTCTGCGACGGGAATGAACACTGAAGCTTTCTTT. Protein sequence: CASSSATGMNTEAFF.

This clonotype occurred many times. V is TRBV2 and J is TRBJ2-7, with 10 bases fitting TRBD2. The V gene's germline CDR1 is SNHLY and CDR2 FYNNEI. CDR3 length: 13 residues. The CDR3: CASTSGVSYEQYF. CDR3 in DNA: TGTGCATCTACTAGCGGGGTGTCCTACGAGCAGTACTTC.

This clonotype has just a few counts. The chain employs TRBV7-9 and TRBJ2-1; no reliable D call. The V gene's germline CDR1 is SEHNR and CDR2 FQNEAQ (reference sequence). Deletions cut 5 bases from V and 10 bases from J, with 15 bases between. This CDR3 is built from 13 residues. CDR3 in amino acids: CASSAIEKGEQFF. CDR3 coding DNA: TGTGCCAGCAGCGCCATAGAAAAAGGGGAGCAGTTCTTC.

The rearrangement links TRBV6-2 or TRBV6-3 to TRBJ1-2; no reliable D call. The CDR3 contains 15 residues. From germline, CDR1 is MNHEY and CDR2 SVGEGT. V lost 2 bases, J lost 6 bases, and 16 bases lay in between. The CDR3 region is CASSYPLDVWDGYTF. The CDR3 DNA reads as TGTGCCAGCAGTTACCCCCTCGACGTCTGGGATGGCTACACCTTC.

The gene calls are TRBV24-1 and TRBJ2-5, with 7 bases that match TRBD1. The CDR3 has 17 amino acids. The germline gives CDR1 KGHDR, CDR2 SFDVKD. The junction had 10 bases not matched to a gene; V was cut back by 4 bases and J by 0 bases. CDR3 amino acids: CATSDGQAREYQETQYF. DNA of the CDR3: TGTGCCACCAGTGACGGACAGGCACGCGAGTACCAAGAGACCCAGTACTTC.

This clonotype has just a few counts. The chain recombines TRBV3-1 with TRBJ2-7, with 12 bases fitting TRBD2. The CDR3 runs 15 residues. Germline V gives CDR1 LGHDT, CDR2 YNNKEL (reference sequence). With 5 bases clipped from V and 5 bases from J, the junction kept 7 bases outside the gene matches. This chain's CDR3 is CASSTRTSGTHEQYF. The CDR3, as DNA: TGTGCCAGCAGCACCCGGACTAGCGGGACTCACGAGCAGTACTTC.

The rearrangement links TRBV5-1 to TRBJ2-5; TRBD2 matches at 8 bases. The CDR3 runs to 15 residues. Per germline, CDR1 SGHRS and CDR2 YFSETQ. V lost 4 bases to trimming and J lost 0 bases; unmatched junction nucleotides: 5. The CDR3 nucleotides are TGCGCCAGCAGCCGTAGCGGGGCCAACCAAGAGACCCAGTACTTC. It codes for CASSRSGANQETQYF.

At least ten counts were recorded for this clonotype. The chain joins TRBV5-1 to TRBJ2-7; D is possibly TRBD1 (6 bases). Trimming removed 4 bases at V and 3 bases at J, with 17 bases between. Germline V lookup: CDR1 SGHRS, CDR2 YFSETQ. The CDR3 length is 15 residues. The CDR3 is CASSRLQGSGYEQYF. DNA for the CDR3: TGCGCCAGCAGCAGGCTACAGGGATCTGGCTACGAGCAGTACTTC.